Reported below is one T cell receptor (beta chain). Its antigen is not identified. Measured with immunoSEQ multiplex PCR; TCRdb has only the in-frame clones, and not every one. The profile shows more than 1.2 million clones, approximately 98.5% of them singletons. This record comes from a study of shared clonotypes between healthy human individuals. Study results and caveats: Among the subsets, naive ones generally showed larger estimated richness than memory ones. Clonotype sharing among donors was thought likely to change with sequencing depth.

V lost 0 bases, J lost 6 bases, and 10 bases lay in between. Germline loops: CDR1 LNHNV, CDR2 YYDKDF (reference sequence). This CDR3 comprises 14 residues. The genes are TRBV15 and TRBJ2-3, with D perhaps matching TRBD1 (6 bases). Source material: naive CD4+ T cells sorted from blood. Indicated subset: CD45RA+ positively selected. The receptor comes from a man aged 25-40 years in good health. The CDR3, as DNA: TGTGCCACCAGCAGAGACAGGGGTCGGGATACGCAGTATTTT. Amino acid sequence: CATSRDRGRDTQYF.